The rows below give T cell receptor beta chains drawn from one sample of a study of blood T cell repertoires in COVID-19. The protocol was immunoSEQ multiplex PCR, while the TCRdb copy is restricted to in-frame clones and leaves out a portion. The data contain 70,000 to 95,000 clones, approximately 84% of them singletons. Sequencing was performed on peripheral blood. Every receptor here comes from a human donor in a cohort sampled during active COVID-19. The CDR3 runs from the conserved cysteine through the conserved F or W. D genes are given only for firm matches. Not every row has a clone size; where given, it reads once, few, many or a size class.

>TRBD1|TRBJ1-2|TRBV2|-
CASRRDRDGYGYTF
TGTGCCAGCAGGCGGGACAGGGATGGGTATGGCTACACCTTC
>-|TRBJ2-3|TRBV14|-
CASSPRRGASTDTQYF
TGTGCCAGCAGCCCAAGACGGGGGGCTAGCACAGATACGCAGTATTTT
>TRBD2|TRBJ2-1|TRBV3-1/TRBV3-2|-
CASSQETLAGASYNEQFF
TGTGCCAGCAGCCAAGAGACACTAGCGGGGGCCTCCTACAATGAGCAGTTCTTC
>TRBD2|TRBJ2-7|TRBV5-1|-
CASSSQSGSLDEQYF
TGCGCCAGCAGCTCCCAGAGCGGGAGCCTAGACGAGCAGTACTTC
>-|TRBJ1-5|TRBV10-1|-
CASSESGQSTMGQPQHF
TGCGCCAGCAGTGAGTCCGGACAGTCAACAATGGGTCAGCCCCAGCATTTT
>-|TRBJ2-7|TRBV5-1|-
CASSLGAPIYEQYF
TGCGCCAGCAGCTTGGGGGCCCCTATATACGAGCAGTACTTC
>-|TRBJ1-5|TRBV29-1|-
CSVGSGVDQPQHF
TGCAGCGTTGGCTCAGGGGTCGATCAGCCCCAGCATTTT
>TRBD2|TRBJ2-7|TRBV30|-
CALLRRGGTYEQYF
TGTGCCTTACTACGGCGGGGGGGAACTTACGAGCAGTACTTC
>-|TRBJ2-3|TRBV18|-
CASSPEGTDTQYF
TGTGCCAGCTCACCGGAGGGGACAGATACGCAGTATTTT
>TRBD2|TRBJ2-3|TRBV3-1/TRBV3-2|-
CASSQDLGLATDTQYF
TGTGCCAGCAGCCAAGATTTGGGACTAGCGACAGATACGCAGTATTTT
>-|TRBJ2-7|TRBV27|-
CASSYLEGAEQYF
TGTGCCAGCAGTTACCTGGAGGGGGCTGAGCAGTACTTC
>TRBD1|TRBJ1-5|TRBV15|-
CATKPGGSQGVDQPQHF
TGTGCCACCAAGCCAGGGGGCTCTCAGGGGGTCGATCAGCCCCAGCATTTT
>TRBD1|TRBJ2-7|TRBV2|-
CASARQGYEQYF
TGTGCCAGCGCTAGACAGGGTTACGAGCAGTACTTC
>-|TRBJ2-3|TRBV15|few
CATSRDRGSVDTQYF
TGTGCCACCAGCAGAGATCGGGGTTCGGTAGATACGCAGTATTTT
>-|TRBJ1-2|TRBV18|once
CASSKQGVHGYTF
TGTGCCAGCTCAAAACAGGGAGTACATGGCTACACCTTC
>-|TRBJ1-1|TRBV11-3|-
CASSLGQAYDTEAFF
TGTGCCAGCAGCTTAGGACAGGCCTACGACACTGAAGCTTTCTTT
>TRBD1|TRBJ2-1|TRBV6-6|-
CASSRQGSYNEQFF
TGTGCCAGCAGCAGACAGGGCTCCTACAATGAGCAGTTCTTC
>TRBD1|TRBJ2-1|TRBV7-2|-
CASSERQGRNEQFF
TGTGCCAGCAGCGAAAGACAGGGACGCAATGAGCAGTTCTTC
>TRBD1|TRBJ1-2|TRBV7-2|-
CASSPEDRNPGYTF
TGTGCCAGCAGCCCCGAGGACAGGAACCCTGGCTACACCTTC
>TRBD1|TRBJ1-1|TRBV5-1|-
CASSLLQGKDTEAFF
TGCGCCAGCAGCTTGCTACAGGGGAAGGACACTGAAGCTTTCTTT
>-|TRBJ1-1|TRBV20-1|-
CSASLPNRVTEAFF
TGCAGTGCTAGTCTCCCTAACAGGGTTACTGAAGCTTTCTTT
>TRBD1|TRBJ1-1|TRBV5-6|-
CASSQGQGAGEAFF
TGTGCCAGCAGCCAGGGACAGGGGGCGGGTGAAGCTTTCTTT
>TRBD2|TRBJ2-1|TRBV5-1|-
CASSFRGDNEQFF
TGCGCCAGCAGCTTCCGGGGGGACAATGAGCAGTTCTTC
>-|TRBJ2-3|TRBV11-3|few
CASSLGEQRQYF
TGTGCCAGCAGCTTAGGAGAGCAGCGGCAGTATTTT
>TRBD1|TRBJ2-4|TRBV5-6|-
CASSLGRPGGENIQYF
TGTGCCAGCAGCTTGGGGCGGCCAGGGGGAGAGAACATTCAGTACTTC
>TRBD1|TRBJ1-2|TRBV2|-
CASRGAGGGYGYTF
TGTGCCAGCAGAGGGGCAGGGGGCGGCTATGGCTACACCTTC
>TRBD1|TRBJ1-1|TRBV9|-
CASSVVTGAVTEAFF
TGTGCCAGCAGCGTAGTAACAGGGGCGGTCACTGAAGCTTTCTTT
>-|TRBJ2-7|TRBV5-4|-
CASSLGSQRQTPYEQYF
TGTGCCAGCAGCCTTGGGTCTCAGCGACAGACCCCCTACGAGCAGTACTTC
>-|TRBJ1-2|TRBV5-5|-
CASSYETGDYGYTF
TGTGCCAGCAGCTATGAGACAGGAGACTATGGCTACACCTTC
>TRBD2|TRBJ2-1|TRBV20-1|-
CSASSRGVPYNEQFF
TGCAGTGCTAGTTCGCGGGGGGTACCCTACAATGAGCAGTTCTTC
>-|TRBJ2-3|TRBV19|-
CASSISPGTDTQYF
TGTGCCAGTAGTATAAGCCCGGGGACAGATACGCAGTATTTT
>-|TRBJ1-4|TRBV5-4|-
CASSSVAGGRGEKLFF
TGTGCCAGCAGCTCGGTGGCCGGGGGGCGCGGGGAAAAACTGTTTTTT
>-|TRBJ2-2|TRBV11-3|-
CASSFTGTGELFF
TGTGCCAGCAGCTTCACCGGCACCGGGGAGCTGTTTTTT
>-|TRBJ1-1|TRBV27|-
CASSLVGRENTEAFF
TGTGCCAGCAGTTTGGTGGGCAGGGAGAACACTGAAGCTTTCTTT
>-|TRBJ2-3|TRBV2|-
CASSESRADTQYF
TGTGCCAGCAGTGAGTCCAGGGCAGATACGCAGTATTTT
>-|TRBJ2-7|TRBV10-3|-
CAISSTGSSYEQYF
TGTGCCATCAGTTCAACAGGGAGCTCCTACGAGCAGTACTTC
>TRBD2|TRBJ2-3|TRBV2|-
CASTPLAGGSTDTQYF
TGTGCCAGCACTCCCTTAGCGGGGGGCAGCACAGATACGCAGTATTTT
>TRBD1|TRBJ2-2|TRBV7-8|-
CASSLQDRRNTGELFF
TGTGCCAGCAGCTTACAGGACAGGAGGAACACCGGGGAGCTGTTTTTT
>TRBD1|TRBJ2-2|TRBV5-1|-
CASSLDGRGPGELFF
TGCGCCAGCAGCTTGGATGGCAGGGGGCCCGGGGAGCTGTTTTTT
>TRBD1|TRBJ1-2|TRBV5-1|-
CASSLAGTGRLKIGYTF
TGCGCCAGCAGCTTGGCCGGGACAGGGAGGCTCAAGATTGGCTACACCTTC
>-|TRBJ2-6|TRBV7-3|-
CASSSWPGTGGANVLTF
TGTGCCAGCAGCTCTTGGCCCGGGACTGGTGGGGCCAACGTCCTGACTTTC
>TRBD1|TRBJ2-1|TRBV15|-
CATSRTSGTGSYNEQFF
TGTGCCACCAGCAGAACCTCCGGGACAGGCTCCTACAATGAGCAGTTCTTC
>-|TRBJ2-1|TRBV18|-
CASSPPTSEQFF
TGTGCCAGCTCACCACCAACTTCCGAGCAGTTCTTC
>TRBD1|TRBJ1-5|TRBV10-3|-
CAISAGQGASSNQPQHF
TGTGCCATCAGTGCTGGACAGGGGGCATCGAGCAATCAGCCCCAGCATTTT
>TRBD1|TRBJ2-3|TRBV19|-
CASRKQGARSDTQYF
TGTGCCAGTAGAAAACAGGGGGCTCGCTCAGATACGCAGTATTTT
>TRBD1|TRBJ2-7|TRBV4-1|-
CASSPGQGAPYEQYF
TGCGCCAGCAGCCCCGGACAGGGGGCTCCCTACGAGCAGTACTTC
>-|TRBJ1-5|TRBV5-4|-
CASSLAGDSNQPQHF
TGTGCCAGCAGCTTGGCGGGGGATAGCAATCAGCCCCAGCATTTT
>TRBD1|TRBJ1-1|TRBV3-1/TRBV3-2|once
CASSDRQGPEAFF
TGTGCCAGCAGCGATAGACAGGGCCCTGAAGCTTTCTTT
>-|TRBJ1-2|TRBV9|-
CASSASTTVYYGYTF
TGTGCCAGCAGCGCGTCGACAACGGTATACTATGGCTACACCTTC
>TRBD1|TRBJ1-2|TRBV28|many
CASSRQGQSGYTF
TGTGCCAGCAGTCGACAGGGGCAAAGCGGCTACACCTTC
>TRBD2|TRBJ2-5|TRBV5-1|-
CASSLSPSGGGETQYF
TGCGCCAGCAGCTTGTCGCCTAGCGGGGGGGGAGAGACCCAGTACTTC
>-|TRBJ2-6|TRBV9|-
CASSASSGANVLTF
TGTGCCAGCAGTGCAAGCTCCGGGGCCAACGTCCTGACTTTC
>TRBD1|TRBJ2-5|TRBV6-5|-
CASRTGSQETQYF
TGTGCCAGCAGGACAGGGTCCCAAGAGACCCAGTACTTC
>TRBD1|TRBJ1-2|TRBV5-1|few
CASSYTGGGYGYTF
TGCGCCAGCAGCTATACAGGGGGCGGTTATGGCTACACCTTC
>-|TRBJ2-1|TRBV25-1|-
CASSDSNSYNEQFF
TGTGCCAGCAGTGACAGTAACTCCTACAATGAGCAGTTCTTC
>TRBD1|TRBJ1-2|TRBV19|-
CASSPRGRSYGYTF
TGTGCCAGTAGCCCCAGGGGGCGTAGCTATGGCTACACCTTC
>-|TRBJ1-1|TRBV7-8|-
CASSLVRGAFF
TGTGCCAGCAGCCTTGTACGGGGAGCTTTCTTT
>-|TRBJ1-5|TRBV2|-
CASSVAGYSNQPQHF
TGTGCCAGCAGTGTGGCCGGGTATAGCAATCAGCCCCAGCATTTT
>-|TRBJ2-1|TRBV30|-
CAWSGQVYNEQFF
TGTGCCTGGAGTGGGCAAGTTTACAATGAGCAGTTCTTC